The next 22 T cell receptor beta chains were all read from a single sample in a study of cytomegalovirus exposure and HLA in healthy donors. The PCR contained 60 Vbeta and 13 Jbeta primers. Sequencing was performed with immunoSEQ multiplex PCR; in TCRdb, only in-frame clones are kept and a portion is missing. The sample yields more than 150,000 clones, more than 65% seen once. Sequenced sample: PBMCs. The receptor source for this set is a girl aged 2 to 10 in good health and CMV-seropositive.

Here the CDR3 reads CAISTRQGAVRLGGYTF. The CDR3 DNA reads as TGTGCCATCAGTACACGACAGGGGGCTGTACGTCTGGGTGGCTACACCTTC. This chain connects TRBV10-3 to TRBJ1-2; 10 bases are a match to TRBD1. CDR1 and CDR2 (germline): ENHRY, SYGVKD. The CDR3 is made up of 17 amino acids. V was clipped by 5 bases and J by 7 bases; unmatched bases: 16.

J is TRBJ2-7 and V is TRBV5-3; 8 bases align to TRBD1. TRBV5-3 is an open reading frame whose function is uncertain. V shed 0 bases, J shed 0 bases, and the junction held 14 bases outside the gene matches. This CDR3 is built from 19 residues. CDR3 in amino acids: CARSLGAGDRPVYSYEQYF. CDR3 nucleotide sequence: TGTGCCAGAAGCTTGGGCGCCGGGGACAGGCCTGTTTACTCCTACGAGCAGTACTTC.

The chain uses TRBV19 and TRBJ2-1; 10 nucleotides agree with TRBD1. CDR1 and CDR2 (germline): LNHDA, SQIVND (reference sequence). CDR3 size: 16 residues. V lost 6 bases to trimming and J lost 2 bases; unmatched junction nucleotides: 7. The CDR3 loop is CASRRTGTGAYNEQFF. Written as DNA, the CDR3 is TGTGCCAGTAGGAGAACCGGGACAGGGGCCTACAATGAGCAGTTCTTC.

The genes are TRBV30 and TRBJ1-2; D gene uncertain. V lost 2 bases and J lost 4, with 5 bases in between. The CDR3 is 11 residues long. Germline V lookup: CDR1 GTSNPN, CDR2 SVGIG (reference sequence). The CDR3 nucleotides are TGTGCCTGGAGTATGAGCTATGGCTACACCTTC. This translates into CAWSMSYGYTF.

In nucleotides, the CDR3 is TGTGCCAGTAGGCGAACTGGTGACAGGGAAAGTAGCAATCAGCCCCAGCATTTT. It is translated as CASRRTGDRESSNQPQHF. The V and J genes are TRBV19 and TRBJ1-5, with 7 bases lining up with TRBD1. From germline, CDR1 is LNHDA and CDR2 SQIVND (reference sequence). The junction had 14 bases not matched to a gene; V was cut back by 6 bases and J by 0 bases. The CDR3 sequence is 18 residues long.

This clone appeared once. The rearrangement joins TRBV11-2 to TRBJ2-7; 12 bases agree with TRBD2. CDR1 is SGHAT, CDR2 FQNNGV, per germline. The CDR3 is 17 amino acids. V lost 0 bases to trimming and J lost 6 bases; unmatched junction nucleotides: 9. The CDR3 DNA reads TGTGCCAGCAGCTTAGAGCTCCGCCTAGCGGGGGGGCGCGAGCAGTACTTC. This sequence encodes CASSLELRLAGGREQYF. Full variable domain (remainder filled in from reference TRBV11-2 and TRBJ2-7): EAGVAQSPRYKIIEKRQSVAFWCNPISGHATLYWYQQILGQGPKLLIQFQNNGVVDDSQLPKDRFSAERLKGVDSTLKIQPAKLEDSAVYLCASSLELRLAGGREQYFGPGTRLTVT.

This chain links TRBV25-1 with TRBJ1-4; D may be TRBD1 (5 bases). With 0 bases removed from V and 7 bases from J, the gap between germline ends came to 21 bases. The CDR3 consists of 18 residues. Germline V gene sequence: CDR1 MGHDK, CDR2 SYGVNS. The CDR3 loop is CASSEYAAGPRVGEKLFF. CDR3 sequence (DNA): TGTGCCAGCAGTGAATATGCGGCAGGGCCCCGTGTGGGTGAAAAACTGTTTTTT.

This clone was found a few times. The chain joins TRBV6-1 to TRBJ1-5; D gene uncertain. Between the trimmed V and J ends, which lost 6 bases and 6 bases, there was a span of 6 bases. CDR1 and CDR2 from the germline V gene are MNHNS and SASEGT. The CDR3 totals 11 residues. Here the CDR3 reads CASRRGQPQHF. CDR3 in DNA: TGTGCCAGCAGGCGCGGTCAGCCCCAGCATTTT.

The chain recombines TRBV4-1 with TRBJ2-2; TRBD1 is a possible D gene (6 bases). Germline V gene data show CDR1 as MGHRA and CDR2 as YSYEKL. This CDR3 is 18 amino acids long. V was trimmed by 0 bases and J by 2 bases, leaving 16 bases between them. This CDR3 is CASSQEFGQGFNTGELFF. CDR3 coding DNA: TGCGCCAGCAGCCAAGAATTCGGCCAGGGGTTTAACACCGGGGAGCTGTTTTTT.

A few counts support this clone. The rearrangement joins TRBV2 to TRBJ2-5; D may be TRBD1 (6 bases). The CDR3 spans 12 residues. Trimming stripped 10 bases from V and 2 bases from J, with 11 bases between. CDR1 SNHLY and CDR2 FYNNEI come from the germline V gene. Here the CDR3 reads CATNREQETQYF. CDR3 nucleotide sequence: TGTGCCACCAACAGGGAGCAAGAGACCCAGTACTTC.

The rearrangement uses TRBV6-6 and TRBJ2-7; tentative D call: TRBD1 (5 bases). V shed 8 bases and J shed 1 base, with 15 bases lying between them. This CDR3 contains 14 residues. The germline V gene has CDR1 MNHNY and CDR2 SVGAGI (reference sequence). This CDR3 reads CASWGEDRSYEQYF. DNA of the CDR3: TGTGCCAGCTGGGGCGAAGACAGATCCTACGAGCAGTACTTC.

This clone was observed once. The V and J genes are TRBV7-3 and TRBJ2-5; 8 bases map to TRBD2. V was clipped by 1 base and J by 2 bases; unmatched bases: 6. The germline V gene encodes CDR1 SGHTA and CDR2 FQGTGA. This CDR3 spans 16 amino acids. Written as DNA, the CDR3 is TGTGCCAGCAGCTTAAGGCCTAGCGGGCCTCAAGAGACCCAGTACTTC. Translated, it gives CASSLRPSGPQETQYF. Full variable domain (missing parts from reference TRBV7-3 and TRBJ2-5): GAGVSQTPSNKVTEKGKYVELRCDPISGHTALYWYRQSLGQGPEFLIYFQGTGAADDSGLPNDRFFAVRPEGSVSTLKIQRTERGDSAVYLCASSLRPSGPQETQYFGPGTRLLVL.

J is TRBJ1-1 and V is TRBV28, with D perhaps TRBD1 (6 bases). Germline V CDR1 and CDR2: MDHEN, SYDVKM. Trimming took off 6 bases at V and 0 bases at J, with 14 bases between the two ends. The length of the CDR3 is 15 residues. DNA for the CDR3: TGTGCCAGCAGCCAAGTAGGACAGATGAACACTGAAGCTTTCTTT. This codes for CASSQVGQMNTEAFF.

This chain connects TRBV15 to TRBJ1-5; unclear D gene. The V gene's germline CDR1 is LNHNV and CDR2 YYDKDF (reference sequence). Trimming cost V 2 bases and J 0 bases, with 8 bases left between them. CDR3 size: 15 residues. The CDR3 sequence: CATSRSGISNQPQHF. CDR3 sequence (DNA): TGTGCCACCAGCAGATCGGGGATTAGCAATCAGCCCCAGCATTTT.

This clone was seen a single time. The CDR3 nucleotides read TGTGCCAGTAGTATGCGACAGTCAAATGGACCCCTCCACTTT. Translated: CASSMRQSNGPLHF. This chain connects TRBV19 to TRBJ1-6; possibly TRBD1 for D (5 bases). Trimming removed 3 bases from V and 12 bases from J, with 15 bases in between. The CDR3 sequence is 14 residues long. Per the germline V gene, CDR1 is LNHDA and CDR2 is SQIVND (reference sequence).

The rearrangement uses TRBV6-5 and TRBJ1-5; D is uncertain. This CDR3 spans 13 amino acids. Germline V gives CDR1 MNHEY, CDR2 SVGAGI. V lost 6 bases and J lost 8, with 14 bases in between. The CDR3 nucleotides read TGTGCCAGCAGCAGGCCAGGTCGAGAGCCCCAGCATTTT. Encoded protein: CASSRPGREPQHF.

The gene calls are TRBV5-6 and TRBJ1-1; 10 bases line up with TRBD1. The CDR3 spans 18 residues. Germline lookup yields CDR1 SGHDT and CDR2 YYEEEE. V gave up 3 bases and J gave up 0 bases; unmatched junction bases: 11. The CDR3 DNA follows: TGTGCCAGCAGCTGGACAGGGGGGAACCCGACCTTGAACACTGAAGCTTTCTTT. Protein sequence: CASSWTGGNPTLNTEAFF.

The rearrangement uses TRBV18 and TRBJ2-6, with TRBD1 as a possible D gene (5 bases). V lost 2 bases to trimming and J lost 2 bases, with 7 bases between them. The germline V gene encodes CDR1 KGHSH and CDR2 LQKENI. CDR3 length equals 15 residues. The DNA of the CDR3 is TGTGCCAGCTCACCATGGGGCCCTGGGGCCAACGTCCTGACTTTC. Residues: CASSPWGPGANVLTF.

As regards this clone: One end of the junction varies from germline; a read error may be responsible. The gene calls are TRBV7-8 and TRBJ2-5; TRBD2 matches 7 bases. Germline V gene lookup returns CDR1 SGHVS and CDR2 FQNEAQ. This CDR3 is 12 amino acids long. CDR3 bases: TGTGCCAGCAGCCGCAGTCGGGACTACAACAACTTC. Translating it yields CASSRSRDYNNF. The full variable domain, rest sourced from reference TRBV7-8 and TRBJ2-5, is GAGVSQSPRYKVAKRGQDVALRCDPISGHVSLFWYQQALGQGPEFLTYFQNEAQLDKSGLPSDRFFAERPEGSVSTLKIQRTQQEDSAVYLCASSRSRDYNNFGPGTRLLVL.

The CDR3 coding sequence is TGTGCCAGCAGCCTGAGGGACAGTTGGGCCTACGAGCAGTACTTC. Its translation: CASSLRDSWAYEQYF. The chain combines TRBV14 with TRBJ2-5, with TRBD1 identical over 7 bases. The DNA end favors TRBJ2-7, so the J call may be wrong. This CDR3 has 15 amino acids. Looked up from germline, CDR1 is SGHDN and CDR2 is FVKESK.

The CDR3 bases are TGTGCCAGCAGTGACGGGGGGGCGGCGCAGTATTTT. As protein: CASSDGGAAQYF. The chain links TRBV6-4 to TRBJ2-3, with a tentative D call TRBD2 (7 bases). The CDR3 length is 12 residues. The ends were cut back, 2 bases at V and 10 bases at J, with 10 bases in the middle. The germline V gene has CDR1 MRHNA and CDR2 SNTAGT.

The genes are TRBV9 and TRBJ2-7, with a tentative D call TRBD1 (6 bases). The CDR3 sequence is 14 residues long. Trimming shortened V by 4 bases and J by 3 bases, and 14 bases separated the two germline ends. The germline V gene has CDR1 SGDLS and CDR2 YYNGEE. The CDR3 here is CASSRQAQGYEQYF. The CDR3 DNA reads as TGTGCCAGCAGCCGACAGGCACAGGGCTACGAGCAGTACTTC.